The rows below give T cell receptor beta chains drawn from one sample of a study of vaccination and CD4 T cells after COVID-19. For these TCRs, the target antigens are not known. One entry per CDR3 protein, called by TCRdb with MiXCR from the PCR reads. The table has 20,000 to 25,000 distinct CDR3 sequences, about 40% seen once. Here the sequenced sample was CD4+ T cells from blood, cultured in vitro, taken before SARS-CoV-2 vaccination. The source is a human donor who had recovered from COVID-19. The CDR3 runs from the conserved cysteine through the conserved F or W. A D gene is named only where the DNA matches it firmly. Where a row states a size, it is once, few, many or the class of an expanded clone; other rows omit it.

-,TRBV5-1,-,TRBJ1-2,TGCGCCAGCAGCTTGGAGGGAGGGGCCTATGGCTACACCTTC,CASSLEGGAYGYTF
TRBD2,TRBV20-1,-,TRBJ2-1,TGCAGTGCTAGAGATCTGGCGGGAGTGTGGAATGAGCAGTTCTTC,CSARDLAGVWNEQFF
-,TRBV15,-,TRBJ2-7,TGTGCCACCAGCAGAGAGGTCCGGACCTACGAGCAGTACTTC,CATSREVRTYEQYF
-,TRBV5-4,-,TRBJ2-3,TGTGCCAGCAGCAACGGGGGACTGGCTAGCACAGATACGCAGTATTTT,CASSNGGLASTDTQYF
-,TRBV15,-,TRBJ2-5,TGTGCCACCAGCAAGAACACCAGATCCGAGACCCAGTACTTC,CATSKNTRSETQYF
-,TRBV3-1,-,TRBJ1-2,TGTGCCAGCAGCCAGGACCACGGGGTACGGGGCTACACCTTC,CASSQDHGVRGYTF
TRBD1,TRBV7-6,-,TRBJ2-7,TGTGCCAGCAGCTTAGCGGACACCCGACAGGGATCCGAGCAGTACTTC,CASSLADTRQGSEQYF
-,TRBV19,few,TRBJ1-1,TGTGCCAGTAGTAGTCCGTTGAACACTGAAGCTTTCTTT,CASSSPLNTEAFF
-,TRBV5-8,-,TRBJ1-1,TGTGCCAGCAAGAGGCAGGTTAACACTGAAGCTTTCTTT,CASKRQVNTEAFF
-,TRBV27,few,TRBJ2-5,TGTGCCAGCAGTTTATCAGGGGAGACCCAGTACTTC,CASSLSGETQYF
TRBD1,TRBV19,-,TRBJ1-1,TGTGCCAGTAGTGCCTACAGGGGGAACACTGAAGCTTTCTTT,CASSAYRGNTEAFF
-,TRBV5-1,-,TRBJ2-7,TGCGCCAGCAGCCCGGGACTCAACGATCTTAGACACGAGCAGTACTTC,CASSPGLNDLRHEQYF
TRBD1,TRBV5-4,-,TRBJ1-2,TGTGCCAGCAGCACGGGACAGGGGGTAAGCTATGGCTACACCTTC,CASSTGQGVSYGYTF
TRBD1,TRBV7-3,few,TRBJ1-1,TGTGCCAGCAGCTCCCCGGGACAGGGAATCACTGAAGCTTTCTTT,CASSSPGQGITEAFF
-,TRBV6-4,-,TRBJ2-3,TGTGCCACCCCGGTAACTACCACAAGCACAGATACGCAGTATTTT,CATPVTTTSTDTQYF
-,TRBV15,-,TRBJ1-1,TGTGCCACCAGCACCCTGCAGGGGTACGCTTTCTTT,CATSTLQGYAFF
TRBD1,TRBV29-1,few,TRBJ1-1,TGCAGCGTCGAATTAGACAGGGGCACTGAAGCTTTCTTT,CSVELDRGTEAFF
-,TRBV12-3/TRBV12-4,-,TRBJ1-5,TGTGCCAGCATAGACCGGATTAATAGCAATCAGCCCCAGCATTTT,CASIDRINSNQPQHF
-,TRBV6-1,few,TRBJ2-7,TGTGCCAGCAGCCGAACAGGGCCCGCCTACGAGCAGTACTTC,CASSRTGPAYEQYF
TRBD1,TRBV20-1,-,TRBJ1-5,TGCAGTGCTTGGACAGGGTTATTTAGTTATGGCAATCAGCCCCAGCATTTT,CSAWTGLFSYGNQPQHF
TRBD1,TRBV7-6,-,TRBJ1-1,TGTGCCAGCAGCTCAGACAGGGGTTCCCACACTGAAGCTTTCTTT,CASSSDRGSHTEAFF
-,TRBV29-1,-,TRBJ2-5,TGCAGCGTTGAGGAGGATCGAGAGACCCAGTACTTC,CSVEEDRETQYF
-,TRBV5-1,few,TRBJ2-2,TGCGCCAGTGACCGGGGTAACACCGGGGAGCTGTTTTTT,CASDRGNTGELFF
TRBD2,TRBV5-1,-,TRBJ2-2,TGCGCCAGCAGCACTAGCGGAACCGGGGAGCTGTTTTTT,CASSTSGTGELFF
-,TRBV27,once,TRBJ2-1,TGTGCCAGCAGCCAAGGGGTCTTACTTGGTGAGCAGTTCTTC,CASSQGVLLGEQFF
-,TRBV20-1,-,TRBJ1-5,TGCAGTGCTACCCACTGGGGGGGGCGCGGCAATCAGCCCCAGCATTTT,CSATHWGGRGNQPQHF
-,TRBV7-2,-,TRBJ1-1,TGTGCCAGCAGCCGAGAGGGGGGGCACAGGACTGAAGCTTTCTTT,CASSREGGHRTEAFF
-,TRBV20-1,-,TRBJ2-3,TGCAGTGCTAGAGAGACCGGGCGGGGTGATGGGCAGTATTTT,CSARETGRGDGQYF
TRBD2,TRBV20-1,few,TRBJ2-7,TGCAGTGCACGGGGACTAGCGGGCTTTTACGAGCAGTACTTC,CSARGLAGFYEQYF
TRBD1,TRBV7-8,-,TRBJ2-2,TGTGCCAGCAGCCCAAGGACAGGGTACACCGGGGAGCTGTTTTTT,CASSPRTGYTGELFF
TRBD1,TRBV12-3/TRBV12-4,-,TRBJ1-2,TGTGCCAGCAGTTTGACAGGGATAGCCACCTTC,CASSLTGIATF
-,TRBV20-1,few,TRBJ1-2,TGCAGTGCAAATCACAGGGAGAGCTATGGCTACACCTTC,CSANHRESYGYTF
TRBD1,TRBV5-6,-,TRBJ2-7,TGTGCCAGCAGCTTGGGGGGGACAGGACCCTACGAGCAGTACTTC,CASSLGGTGPYEQYF
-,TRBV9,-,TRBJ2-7,TGTGCCAGCAGCCCACAGACCCAATCCTACGAGCAGTACTTC,CASSPQTQSYEQYF
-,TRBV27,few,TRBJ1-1,TGTGCCAGCAGTCACGAGGGGGGGGGCAGTATGAACACTGAAGCTTTCTTT,CASSHEGGGSMNTEAFF
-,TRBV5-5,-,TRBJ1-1,TGTGCCAGCAGCTTGATTGTGGGCAGGCTGAACACTGAAGCTTTCTTT,CASSLIVGRLNTEAFF
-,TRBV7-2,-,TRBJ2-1,TGTGCCAGCAGCAAGGGAGGTTGGGGGGCCGAATTCTTC,CASSKGGWGAEFF
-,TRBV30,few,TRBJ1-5,TGTGCCTGGAGTGTCGGGGGCCAGCCCCAGCATTTT,CAWSVGGQPQHF
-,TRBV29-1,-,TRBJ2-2,TGCAGCGTTGAGGGGAACACCGGGGAGCTGTTTTTT,CSVEGNTGELFF
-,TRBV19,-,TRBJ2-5,TGTGCCAGTAGTATGCAGCGAAGCTCGCAAGAGACCCAGTACTTC,CASSMQRSSQETQYF
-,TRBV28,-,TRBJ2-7,TGTGCCAACAGTTTCGACAGAGATTTCTACGAGCAGTACTTC,CANSFDRDFYEQYF
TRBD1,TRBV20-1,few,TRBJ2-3,TGCAGTGCTAGAGACCCGACAGGGCCGGCAGATACGCAGTATTTT,CSARDPTGPADTQYF
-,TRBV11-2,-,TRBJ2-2,TGTGCCAGCAGCTTAGATCGACTGGGCGGGGAGCTGTTTTTT,CASSLDRLGGELFF
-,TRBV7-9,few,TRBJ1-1,TGTGCCAGCAGCTTAATCAGTCAAGCTTTCTTT,CASSLISQAFF
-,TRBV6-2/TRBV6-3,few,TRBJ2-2,TGTGCCAGCAGCTACTCCGGGGGCCGGGAGCTGTTTTTT,CASSYSGGRELFF
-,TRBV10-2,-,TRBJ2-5,TGCGCCAGCAGTGATAATAAAGTCGGGGAGACCCAGTACTTC,CASSDNKVGETQYF
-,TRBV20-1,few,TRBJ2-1,TGCAGTGCTGCACCAGGACCCTACAATGAGCAGTTCTTC,CSAAPGPYNEQFF